Below are 3 T cell receptor beta chains sequenced from a single sample in a study of shared clonotypes between healthy human individuals. Naive CD8 cells lacked CD45RO, underwent positive selection for CCR7 and left out terminally differentiated effector memory CD45RA+ cells. The repertoire was sequenced with immunoSEQ multiplex PCR; TCRdb's copy has only in-frame clones and lacks some. The table records roughly 2.1 million clones, just over 90% of them present only once. Material: naive CD8+ T cells from PBMCs. Receptors originate from a man aged 18-30 years in good health. Some clones in this sample may be carry-over from other donors' samples.

V is TRBV6-1 and J is TRBJ2-7; D is perhaps TRBD1 (6 bases). The germline gives CDR1 MNHNS, CDR2 SASEGT. The germline V and J ends were trimmed by 1 base and 3 bases, with 10 bases remaining between them. This CDR3 comprises 14 residues. In DNA, the CDR3 is TGTGCCAGCAGTGAAGGCCCCAGGGGCTACGAGCAGTACTTC. Translation: CASSEGPRGYEQYF.

The chain carries TRBV7-6 and TRBJ2-1; 11 bases fit TRBD2. V lost 5 bases and J lost 8; bases outside the gene matches: 11. Germline CDR1 reads SGHVS; CDR2 reads FNYEAQ. The CDR3 covers 16 residues. In DNA form, the CDR3 reads TGTGCCAGCAGCGGTTCCCTAGCGGGAGGTACCTATGAGCAGTTCTTC. Translated: CASSGSLAGGTYEQFF.

The chain uses TRBV11-1 and TRBJ2-7; 8 nucleotides match TRBD1. The germline V gene encodes CDR1 SGHAT and CDR2 FQDESV (reference sequence). CDR3 length equals 13 residues. V lost 8 bases and J lost 4; bases outside the gene matches: 7. The CDR3 loop is CASGDRQGYEQYF. CDR3 bases: TGTGCCAGCGGAGATAGACAGGGGTACGAGCAGTACTTC.